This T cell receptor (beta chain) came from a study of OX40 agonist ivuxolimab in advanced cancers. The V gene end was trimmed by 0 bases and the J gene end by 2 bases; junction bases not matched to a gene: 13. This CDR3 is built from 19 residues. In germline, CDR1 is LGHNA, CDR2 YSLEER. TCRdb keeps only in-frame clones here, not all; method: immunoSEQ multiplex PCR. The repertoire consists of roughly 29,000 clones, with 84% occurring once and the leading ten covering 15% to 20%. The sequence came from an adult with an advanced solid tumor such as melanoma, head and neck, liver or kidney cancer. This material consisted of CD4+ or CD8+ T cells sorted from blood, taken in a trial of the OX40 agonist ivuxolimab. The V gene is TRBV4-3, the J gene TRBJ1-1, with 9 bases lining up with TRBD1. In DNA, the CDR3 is TGCGCCAGCAGCCAAGATATTACAGGGGGCGCGGGGGCTAACACTGAAGCTTTCTTT. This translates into CASSQDITGGAGANTEAFF.